Each of the 8 T cell receptor beta chains below was sequenced from the same sample in a study of early T cells in non-severe SARS-CoV-2 infection. Each CDR3 protein is one row after TCRdb ran MiXCR on the 5' RACE reads. The sample lists 60,000 to 80,000 distinct CDR3 sequences, 9% to 15% occurring once. Specimen: whole blood. Receptors originate from an adult who was a healthcare worker with PCR-confirmed SARS-CoV-2 infection or an uninfected control (not recorded which).

With regard to this clonotype: This may be a read error: a much more frequent sequence differs by one nucleotide. The rearrangement links TRBV7-6 to TRBJ1-1, with unresolved D. Germline assignment: CDR1 SGHVS and CDR2 FNYEAQ. This CDR3 comprises 17 residues. CDR3 DNA sequence: TGTGTCAGCAGCTTATGGAGAGGCCGGACTTTAAACACTGAAGCTTTCTTT. Its protein product is CVSSLWRGRTLNTEAFF.

This clonotype came up many times. The chain combines TRBV6-5 with TRBJ1-6; 7 positions agree with TRBD1. V lost 3 bases, J lost 13 bases, and 9 bases stayed unmatched. Per the germline V gene, CDR1 is MNHEY and CDR2 is SVGAGI. The length of the CDR3 is 14 residues. CDR3 DNA sequence: TGTGCCAGCAGTTATAGACAGGGAATTGAGCCCCTCCACTTT. This codes for CASSYRQGIEPLHF.

This chain joins TRBV18 and TRBJ2-1, with 11 nucleotides matching TRBD2. CDR1 and CDR2 (germline): KGHSH, LQKENI. CDR3 length: 14 residues. J was trimmed by 5 bases and V by 7 bases; bases with no gene match: 4. The CDR3 DNA is TGTGCCAGCTTCGGGACTAGCGGAAACAATGAGCAGTTCTTC. It translates to CASFGTSGNNEQFF.

The gene calls are TRBV5-1 and TRBJ1-6; maybe TRBD1 (5 bases). The CDR3 extends over 15 amino acids. Trimming shortened V by 7 bases and J by 10 bases, and 21 bases separated the two germline ends. The V gene's germline CDR1 is SGHRS and CDR2 YFSETQ. CDR3 loop: CASCLRTGGESPLHF. The CDR3 DNA follows: TGCGCCAGCTGCCTGAGAACCGGGGGTGAATCACCCCTCCACTTT.

The chain employs TRBV7-9 and TRBJ1-1; 7 bases are a match to TRBD1. V was clipped by 7 bases and J by 0 bases; unmatched bases: 2. Germline V CDR1 and CDR2: SEHNR, FQNEAQ (reference sequence). There are 13 residues in the CDR3. In DNA, the CDR3 is TGTGCCAGCATCGACAGGGTGAACACTGAAGCTTTCTTT. Translating gives CASIDRVNTEAFF.

The sample holds a few counts of this clonotype. This chain uses TRBV20-1 with TRBJ2-3, with 9 bases lining up with TRBD2. This CDR3 contains 15 residues. The germline CDR1 and CDR2 sequences are DFQATT and SNEGSKA (reference sequence). The CDR3 loop is CSVVAREGRADTQYF. CDR3 nucleotides: TGCAGCGTAGTGGCGCGGGAGGGCCGGGCAGATACGCAGTATTTT.

In its sample, this clonotype was seen many times. The CDR3 DNA reads as TGCGCCAGCGAACGAGGGGCGGGGAGCTCCTACAATGAGCAGTTCTTC. Protein: CASERGAGSSYNEQFF. This rearrangement joins TRBV5-1 to TRBJ2-1; D perhaps matches TRBD2 (6 bases). CDR1 SGHRS and CDR2 YFSETQ come from the germline V gene. Trimming took 7 bases from V and 0 from J, leaving 17 bases between them. The CDR3 has 16 residues.

This clonotype was seen ten or more times. V gene TRBV12-3 or TRBV12-4 combines with J gene TRBJ2-2; D not resolved. The ends were cut back, 7 bases at V and 2 bases at J, with 2 bases in the middle. This CDR3 region has 11 residues. CDR3 sequence reads: CASTNTGELFF. The CDR3 DNA reads TGTGCCAGCACCAACACCGGGGAGCTGTTTTTT.